What follows describes a single T cell receptor beta chain. What it recognizes is unknown. The sample belongs to a study of shared clonotypes between healthy human individuals. Whole-study context: Serving as donors were a couple of women and three men, whose ages spanned 18 to 49. Whole-study findings and limits: Several donors shared 4.5% to 6.5% of their naive CD4 clonotypes.

CDR1 and CDR2 from the germline V gene are MGHDK and SYGVNS. Trimming shortened V by 8 bases and J by 1 base, and 8 bases separated the two germline ends. The CDR3 has 13 amino acids. Naive-designated CD8 cells lacked CD45RO, were positively enriched for CCR7, and omitted terminally differentiated effector memory CD45RA+ cells. The assay was immunoSEQ multiplex PCR, and TCRdb's table has in-frame clones only and misses some. The repertoire holds over 800,000 clones, with almost 95% as singletons. Sequenced input: naive CD8+ T cells sorted from blood. The sequence derives from a man aged 25-45 years in good health. The chain couples TRBV25-1 to TRBJ1-4; no clear D. The CDR3 reads CASHSVTNEKLFF. For the CDR3, the DNA is TGTGCCAGCCATTCTGTAACTAATGAAAAACTGTTTTTT.